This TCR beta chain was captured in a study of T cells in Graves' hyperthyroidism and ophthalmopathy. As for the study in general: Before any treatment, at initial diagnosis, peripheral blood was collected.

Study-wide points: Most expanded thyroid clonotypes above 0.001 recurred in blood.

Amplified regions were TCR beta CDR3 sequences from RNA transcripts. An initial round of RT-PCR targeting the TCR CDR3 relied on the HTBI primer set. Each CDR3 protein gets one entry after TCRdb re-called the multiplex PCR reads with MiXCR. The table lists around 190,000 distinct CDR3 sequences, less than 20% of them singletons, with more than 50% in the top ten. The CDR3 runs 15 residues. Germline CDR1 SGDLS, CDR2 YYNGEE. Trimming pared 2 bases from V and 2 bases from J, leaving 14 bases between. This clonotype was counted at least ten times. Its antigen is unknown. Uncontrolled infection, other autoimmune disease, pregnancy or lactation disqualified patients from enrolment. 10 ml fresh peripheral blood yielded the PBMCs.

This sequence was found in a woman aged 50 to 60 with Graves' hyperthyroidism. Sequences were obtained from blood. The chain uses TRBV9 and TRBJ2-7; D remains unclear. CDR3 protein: CASSVGGDGTYEQYF. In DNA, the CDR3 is TGTGCCAGCAGCGTTGGTGGTGACGGTACCTACGAGCAGTACTTC.